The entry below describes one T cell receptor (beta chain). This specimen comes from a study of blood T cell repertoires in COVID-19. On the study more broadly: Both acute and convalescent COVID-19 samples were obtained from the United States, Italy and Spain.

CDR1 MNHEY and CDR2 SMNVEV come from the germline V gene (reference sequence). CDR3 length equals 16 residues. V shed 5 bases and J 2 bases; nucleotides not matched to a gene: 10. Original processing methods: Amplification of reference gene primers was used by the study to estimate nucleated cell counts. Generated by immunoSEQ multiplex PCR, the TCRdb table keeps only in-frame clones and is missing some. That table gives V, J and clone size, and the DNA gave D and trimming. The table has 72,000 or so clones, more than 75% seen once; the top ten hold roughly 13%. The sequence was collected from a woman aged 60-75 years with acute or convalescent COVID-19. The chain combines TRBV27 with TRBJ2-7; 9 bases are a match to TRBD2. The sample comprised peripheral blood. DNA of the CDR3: TGTGCCAGCAGTCCCCAGGGTAGCGGGGGTCCCTACGAGCAGTACTTC. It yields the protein CASSPQGSGGPYEQYF.